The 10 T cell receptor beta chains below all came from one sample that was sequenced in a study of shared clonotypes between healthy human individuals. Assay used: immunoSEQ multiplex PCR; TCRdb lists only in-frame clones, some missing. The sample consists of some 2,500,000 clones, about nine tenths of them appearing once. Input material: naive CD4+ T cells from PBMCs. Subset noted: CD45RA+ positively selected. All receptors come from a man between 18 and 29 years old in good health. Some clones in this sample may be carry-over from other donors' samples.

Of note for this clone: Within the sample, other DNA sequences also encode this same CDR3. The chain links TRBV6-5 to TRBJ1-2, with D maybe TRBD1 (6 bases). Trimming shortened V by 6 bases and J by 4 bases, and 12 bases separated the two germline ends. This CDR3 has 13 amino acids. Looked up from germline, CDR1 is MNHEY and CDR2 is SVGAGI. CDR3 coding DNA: TGTGCCAGCAGGGAGACAGGACGCTATGGCTACACCTTC. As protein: CASRETGRYGYTF.

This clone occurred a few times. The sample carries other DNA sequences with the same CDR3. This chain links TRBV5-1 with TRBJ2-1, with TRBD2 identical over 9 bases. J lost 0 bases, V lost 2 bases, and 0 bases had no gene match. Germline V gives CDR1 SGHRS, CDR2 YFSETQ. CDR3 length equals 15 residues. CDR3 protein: CASSFSGSSYNEQFF. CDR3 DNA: TGCGCCAGCAGCTTTAGCGGGAGCTCCTACAATGAGCAGTTCTTC.

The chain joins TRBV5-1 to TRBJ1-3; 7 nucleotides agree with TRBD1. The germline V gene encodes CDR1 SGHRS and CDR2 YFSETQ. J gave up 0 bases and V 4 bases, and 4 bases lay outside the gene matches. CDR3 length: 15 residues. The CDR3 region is CASSQTGDSGNTIYF. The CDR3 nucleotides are TGCGCCAGCAGCCAAACAGGGGACTCTGGAAACACCATATATTTT. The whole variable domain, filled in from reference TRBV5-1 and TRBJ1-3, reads KAGVTQTPRYLIKTRGQQVTLSCSPISGHRSVSWYQQTPGQGLQFLFEYFSETQRNKGNFPGRFSGRQFSNSRSEMNVSTLELGDSALYLCASSQTGDSGNTIYFGEGSWLTVV.

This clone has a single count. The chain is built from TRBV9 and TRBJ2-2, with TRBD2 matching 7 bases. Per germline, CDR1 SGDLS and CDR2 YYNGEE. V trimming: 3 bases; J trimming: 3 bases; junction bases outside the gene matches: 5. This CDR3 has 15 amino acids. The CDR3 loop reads CASSAGLVHTGELFF. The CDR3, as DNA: TGTGCCAGCAGCGCCGGACTAGTTCACACCGGGGAGCTGTTTTTT. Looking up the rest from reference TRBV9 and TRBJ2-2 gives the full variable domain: DSGVTQTPKHLITATGQRVTLRCSPRSGDLSVYWYQQSLDQGLQFLIQYYNGEERAKGNILERFSAQQFPDLHSELNLSSLELGDSALYFCASSAGLVHTGELFFGEGSRLTVL.

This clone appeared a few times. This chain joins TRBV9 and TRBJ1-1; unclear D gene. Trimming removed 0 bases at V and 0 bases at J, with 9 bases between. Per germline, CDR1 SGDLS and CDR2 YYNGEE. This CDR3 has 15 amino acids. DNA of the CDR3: TGTGCCAGCAGCGTAGGGGCGGCCCTGAACACTGAAGCTTTCTTT. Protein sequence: CASSVGAALNTEAFF.

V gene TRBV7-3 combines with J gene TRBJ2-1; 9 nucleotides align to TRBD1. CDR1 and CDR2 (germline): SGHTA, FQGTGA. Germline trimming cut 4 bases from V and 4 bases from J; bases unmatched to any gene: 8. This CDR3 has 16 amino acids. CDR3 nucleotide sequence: TGTGCCAGCAGCTCTCGAGGGGGGACAGGGTACAATGAGCAGTTCTTC. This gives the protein CASSSRGGTGYNEQFF.

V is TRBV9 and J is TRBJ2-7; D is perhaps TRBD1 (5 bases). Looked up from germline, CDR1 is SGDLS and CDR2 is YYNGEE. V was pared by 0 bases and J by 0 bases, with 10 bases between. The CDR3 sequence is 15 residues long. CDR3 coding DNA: TGTGCCAGCAGCGTAGGCGCGACAGACTCCTACGAGCAGTACTTC. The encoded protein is CASSVGATDSYEQYF. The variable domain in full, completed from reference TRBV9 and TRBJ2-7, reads DSGVTQTPKHLITATGQRVTLRCSPRSGDLSVYWYQQSLDQGLQFLIQYYNGEERAKGNILERFSAQQFPDLHSELNLSSLELGDSALYFCASSVGATDSYEQYFGPGTRLTVT.

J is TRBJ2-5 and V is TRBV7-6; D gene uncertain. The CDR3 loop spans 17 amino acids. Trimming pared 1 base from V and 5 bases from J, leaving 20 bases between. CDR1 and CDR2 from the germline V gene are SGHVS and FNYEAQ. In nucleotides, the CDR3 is TGTGCCAGCAGCTTAGGGCAAACGGTCCGAAACTTGGAGACCCAGTACTTC. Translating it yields CASSLGQTVRNLETQYF.

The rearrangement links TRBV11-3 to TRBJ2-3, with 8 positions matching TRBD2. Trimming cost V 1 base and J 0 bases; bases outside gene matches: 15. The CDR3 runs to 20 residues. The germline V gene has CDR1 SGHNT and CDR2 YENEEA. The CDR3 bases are TGTGCCAGCAGCTTAGGACTGTCGCTAGCGGGCCGACCTAGCACAGATACGCAGTATTTT. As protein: CASSLGLSLAGRPSTDTQYF.

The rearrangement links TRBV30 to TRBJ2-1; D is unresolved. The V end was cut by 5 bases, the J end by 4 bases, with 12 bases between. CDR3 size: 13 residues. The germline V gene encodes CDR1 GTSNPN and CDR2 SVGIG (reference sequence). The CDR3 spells CAWSKNSYNEQFF. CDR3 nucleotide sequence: TGTGCCTGGTCCAAAAACAGTTACAATGAGCAGTTCTTC. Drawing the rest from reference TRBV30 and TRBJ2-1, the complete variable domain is SQTIHQWPATLVQPVGSPLSLECTVEGTSNPNLYWYRQAAGRGLQLLFYSVGIGQISSEVPQNLSASRPQDRQFILSSKKLLLSDSGFYLCAWSKNSYNEQFFGPGTRLTVL.